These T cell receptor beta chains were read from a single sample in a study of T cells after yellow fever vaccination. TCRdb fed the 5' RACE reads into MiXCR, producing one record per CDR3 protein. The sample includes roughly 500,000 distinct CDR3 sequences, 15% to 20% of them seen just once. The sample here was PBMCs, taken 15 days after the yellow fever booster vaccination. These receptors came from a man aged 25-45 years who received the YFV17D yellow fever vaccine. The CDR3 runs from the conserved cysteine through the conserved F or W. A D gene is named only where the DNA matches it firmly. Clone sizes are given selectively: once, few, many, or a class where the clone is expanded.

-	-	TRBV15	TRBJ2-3	CATSRDGGLDTQYF	TGTGCCACCAGCAGAGATGGCGGGTTGGATACGCAGTATTTT
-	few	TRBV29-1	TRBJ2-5	CSVQNRRETQYF	TGCAGCGTGCAAAACAGGAGAGAGACCCAGTACTTC
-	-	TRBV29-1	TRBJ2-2	CSVALDTGELFF	TGCAGCGTTGCTTTAGACACCGGGGAGCTGTTTTTT
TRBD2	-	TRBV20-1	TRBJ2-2	CSASTSGSMGGELFF	TGCAGTGCTTCGACTAGCGGGAGTATGGGCGGGGAGCTGTTTTTT
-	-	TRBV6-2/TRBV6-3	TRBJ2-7	CASSYFDPSYEQYF	TGTGCCAGCAGTTACTTTGACCCGTCCTACGAGCAGTACTTC
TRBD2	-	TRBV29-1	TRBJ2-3	CHEEREPCTDTQYF	TGCCACGAGGAGCGGGAGCCTTGCACAGATACGCAGTATTTT
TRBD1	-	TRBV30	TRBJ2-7	CAQRGQGAPGEQYF	TGTGCCCAGAGAGGCCAGGGGGCCCCCGGCGAGCAGTACTTC
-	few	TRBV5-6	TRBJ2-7	CASSLRYHEQYF	TGTGCCAGCAGCTTGCGGTATCACGAGCAGTACTTC
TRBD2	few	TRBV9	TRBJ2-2	CASSVGSGDTGELFF	TGTGCCAGCAGCGTTGGTAGCGGGGACACCGGGGAGCTGTTTTTT
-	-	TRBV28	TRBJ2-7	CASSPGLREQYF	TGTGCCAGCAGTCCGGGTCTTCGCGAGCAGTACTTC
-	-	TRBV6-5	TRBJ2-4	CASSYTGAGNIQYF	TGTGCCAGCAGTTATACGGGAGCGGGAAACATTCAGTACTTC
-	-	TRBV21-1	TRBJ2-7	CASSKDLHWGFAIYEQYF	TGTGCCAGCAGCAAAGACCTCCACTGGGGGTTCGCGATTTACGAGCAGTACTTC
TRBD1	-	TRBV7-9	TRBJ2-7	CAGSLTGTYEQYF	TGTGCCGGATCATTGACAGGGACATACGAGCAGTACTTC
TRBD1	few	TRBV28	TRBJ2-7	CASSLSGQGAHEQYF	TGTGCCAGCAGTCTAAGCGGACAGGGGGCCCACGAGCAGTACTTC
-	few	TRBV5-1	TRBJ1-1	CASSLLQTKDTEAFF	TGCGCCAGCAGCTTGTTGCAGACAAAAGACACTGAAGCTTTCTTT
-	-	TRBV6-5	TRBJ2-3	CASSYSGAHTDTQYF	TGTGCCAGCAGTTACTCAGGGGCCCACACAGATACGCAGTATTTT
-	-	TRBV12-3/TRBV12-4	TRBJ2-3	CASSFITSPLSSTDTQYF	TGTGCCAGCAGTTTTATTACGTCGCCGCTAAGTAGCACAGATACGCAGTATTTT
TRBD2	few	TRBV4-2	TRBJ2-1	CASSHLLSGAYNEQFF	TGTGCCAGCAGCCACCTCCTTAGCGGGGCCTACAATGAGCAGTTCTTC
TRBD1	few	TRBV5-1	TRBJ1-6	CASSLGTGLDSPLHF	TGCGCCAGCAGCTTGGGGACAGGGCTCGATTCACCCCTCCACTTT
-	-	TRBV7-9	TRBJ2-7	CASSLWTDEQYF	TGTGCCAGCAGCCTCTGGACAGACGAGCAGTACTTC
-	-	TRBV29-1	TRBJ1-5	CSVALGGSQHF	TGCAGCGTTGCCCTGGGTGGGTCCCAGCATTTT
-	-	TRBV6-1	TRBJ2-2	CASRDGNTGELFF	TGTGCCAGCCGGGACGGCAACACCGGGGAGCTGTTTTTT
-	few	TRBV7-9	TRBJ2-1	CASSFDTYNEQFF	TGTGCCAGCAGCTTTGACACCTACAATGAGCAGTTCTTC